This is a list of T cell receptor beta chains from one sample in a study of human T cells and chemical hapten exposure. TCRdb re-called the RACE reads with MiXCR, one entry per CDR3 protein. The data hold around 110,000 distinct CDR3 sequences, with about an eighth observed a single time. Sequencing was performed on whole blood, taken in connection with sensitization to the hapten diphenylcyclopropenone (DPC). These receptor sequences come from a woman aged 50 to 60 with alopecia areata. Some clones in this sample may be carry-over from other donors' samples. CDR3s include the opening cysteine and the closing phenylalanine or tryptophan. Fields, in order: J gene, V gene, clone size, D gene, CDR3 DNA, CDR3 protein. D genes are given only for firm matches. Clone size is stated in some rows and not others, as once, few, many or a class when expanded.

TRBJ2-7 TRBV28 few NA TGTGCCAGCACCGAACCGGGACGAGAAGTCGAGCAGTACTTC CASTEPGREVEQYF
TRBJ1-1 TRBV28 few NA TGTGCCAGCAGTGGGGGCGGCACTGAAGCTTTCTTT CASSGGGTEAFF
TRBJ1-4 TRBV12-3/TRBV12-4 many NA TGTGCCAGCACCCGACAGATGACTAATGAAAAACTGTTTTTT CASTRQMTNEKLFF
TRBJ2-4 TRBV3-1 many NA TGTGCCAGCAGCCGCCTTCAACAGGGAAGGGGCCGATTGGCCAAAAACATTCAGTACTTC CASSRLQQGRGRLAKNIQYF
TRBJ2-7 TRBV28 few NA TGTGCCAGCAGCTCATGGGGTACAGGGACGAGCTCCTACGAGCAGTACTTC CASSSWGTGTSSYEQYF
TRBJ1-3 TRBV29-1 many NA TGCAGCGTTGCTGTGGGTGGAAACACCATATATTTT CSVAVGGNTIYF
TRBJ1-1 TRBV29-1 once NA TGCAGCGTTGAAGGGGAAAACACTGAAGCTTTCTTT CSVEGENTEAFF
TRBJ2-3 TRBV6-5 many TRBD1 TGTGCCAGCAGTTCCGGGACAGCGATTAGCACAGATACGCAGTATTTT CASSSGTAISTDTQYF
TRBJ1-5 TRBV4-2 many TRBD1 TGTGCCAGCAGCCCACGGACAGGGGTTAGCAATCAGCCCCAGCATTTT CASSPRTGVSNQPQHF
TRBJ1-5 TRBV6-2/TRBV6-3 NA NA TGTGCCAGCAGTTCCCTCGAAAATCAGCCCCAGCATTTT CASSSLENQPQHF
TRBJ1-1 TRBV7-2 few NA TGTGCCAGCAGCGCGGACCCGAACACTGAAGCTTTCTTT CASSADPNTEAFF
TRBJ1-1 TRBV29-1 many NA TGCAGCGTTGAAGAATCGACAACGACTGAAGCTTTCTTT CSVEESTTTEAFF
TRBJ1-6 TRBV16 many NA TGTGCCAGCAGACGGGGGAGCTCCTATAATTCACCCCTCCACTTT CASRRGSSYNSPLHF
TRBJ2-5 TRBV6-2/TRBV6-3 few NA TGTGCCAGCAGTTCACGGCAGGGTGGAGAGACCCAGTACTTC CASSSRQGGETQYF
TRBJ1-1 TRBV29-1 many NA TGCAGCGTTGAAGCTACAGGGTTGGGCACTGAAGCTTTCTTT CSVEATGLGTEAFF
TRBJ1-5 TRBV19 NA NA TGTGCCAGCACACAGGGTGGCAATCAGCCCCAGCATTTT CASTQGGNQPQHF
TRBJ2-3 TRBV10-3 few TRBD2 TGTGCCACCCGGGCGGGGGCAGATACGCAGTATTTT CATRAGADTQYF
TRBJ1-2 TRBV3-1 many NA TGTGCCAGCAGCCAAGGAACCTACTATGGCTACACCTTC CASSQGTYYGYTF
TRBJ2-3 TRBV10-3 NA NA TGTGCCATCAGTGCCTCGGGACAATCCACAGATACGCAGTATTTT CAISASGQSTDTQYF
TRBJ2-7 TRBV28 NA NA TGTGCCAGCAGTCGGCCCTTAGAGCAGTACTTC CASSRPLEQYF
TRBJ2-1 TRBV28 many TRBD1 TGTGCCAGCAGCCCTCCGGGACAGAAATACAATGAGCAGTTCTTC CASSPPGQKYNEQFF
TRBJ1-5 TRBV12-3/TRBV12-4 few NA TGTGCCAGCAGTACCGGGACTGCCGGCAGGCCCCAGCATTTT CASSTGTAGRPQHF
TRBJ2-7 TRBV27 many TRBD2 TGTGCCAGCAGTCAACTCCTAGCGGGAGGGCCCTACGAGCAGTACTTC CASSQLLAGGPYEQYF
TRBJ2-7 TRBV5-4 NA TRBD1 TGTGCCAGCAGCTCGACAGGGATCTTTAAAGAGCAGTACTTC CASSSTGIFKEQYF
TRBJ1-2 TRBV14 many NA TGTGCCAGCAGCCAAGATTTAACAGGAAGCTACACCTTC CASSQDLTGSYTF
TRBJ2-5 TRBV3-1 NA NA TGTGCCAGCAGCCAAGATGTTGTGGAAGAGACCCAGTACTTC CASSQDVVEETQYF
TRBJ1-5 TRBV7-8 few NA TGTGCCAGCACCTTCGACCCAGATCAGCCCCAGCATTTT CASTFDPDQPQHF
TRBJ2-2 TRBV12-3/TRBV12-4 NA TRBD2 TGTGCCAGCAAGCTCGGGGGGGACACCGGGGAGCTGTTTTTT CASKLGGDTGELFF
TRBJ1-4 TRBV7-9 few NA TGTGCCAGCAGTAACGTCAACAGTGCAACTAATGAAAAACTGTTTTTT CASSNVNSATNEKLFF